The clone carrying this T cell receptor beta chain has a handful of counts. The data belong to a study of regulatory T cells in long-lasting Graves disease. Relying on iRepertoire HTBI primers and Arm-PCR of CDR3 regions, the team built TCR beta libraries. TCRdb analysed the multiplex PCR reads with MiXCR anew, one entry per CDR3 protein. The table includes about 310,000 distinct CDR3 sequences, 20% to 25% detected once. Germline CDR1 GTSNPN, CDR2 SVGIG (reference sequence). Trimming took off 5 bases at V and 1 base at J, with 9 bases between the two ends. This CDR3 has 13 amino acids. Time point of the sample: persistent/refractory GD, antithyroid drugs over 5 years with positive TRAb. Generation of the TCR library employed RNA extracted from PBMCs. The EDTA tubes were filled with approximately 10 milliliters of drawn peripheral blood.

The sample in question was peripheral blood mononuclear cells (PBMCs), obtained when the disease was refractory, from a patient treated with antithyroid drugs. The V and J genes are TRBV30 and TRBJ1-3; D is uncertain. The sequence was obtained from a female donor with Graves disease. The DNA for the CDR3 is TGTGCCTGGGGCCGGAGTTCTGGAAACACCATATATTTT. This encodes CAWGRSSGNTIYF.